These T cell receptor beta chains were read from a single sample in a study of cytomegalovirus exposure and HLA in healthy donors. The data were produced by immunoSEQ multiplex PCR, yet TCRdb's version contains in-frame clones alone and is incomplete. The sample records 110,000 or so clones, 70% to 85% being singletons. The specimen sequenced was PBMCs. Source of these receptors: a man aged 45-65 years in good health and CMV-seropositive. The CDR3 runs from the conserved cysteine through the conserved F or W. The D gene is left open where the match is weak. Size values are once, few and many counts, or a class for expanded clones, and some rows have none.

TRBJ1-1 | . | TRBD1 | TRBV11-2 | CASSLGLGRAGGPEAFF | TGTGCCAGCAGCTTAGGTTTGGGACGGGCAGGGGGCCCTGAAGCTTTCTTT
TRBJ1-1 | . | . | TRBV2 | CASSDGGHTEASF | TGTGCCAGCAGTGATGGGGGACACACTGAAGCTTCCTTT
TRBJ2-1 | . | . | TRBV28 | CASNSYNEQFF | TGTGCCAGCAATTCGTACAATGAGCAGTTCTTC
TRBJ2-5 | few | . | TRBV5-5 | CASSLALAEETQYF | TGTGCCAGCAGCTTGGCTTTGGCGGAAGAGACCCAGTACTTC
TRBJ2-1 | . | TRBD2 | TRBV5-4 | CASSYKRGALLGNEQFF | TGTGCCAGCAGCTATAAGCGGGGGGCGCTTTTGGGCAATGAGCAGTTCTTC
TRBJ1-2 | . | . | TRBV6-1 | CASSEVRGTQGYTF | TGTGCCAGCAGTGAAGTACGGGGTACCCAGGGCTACACCTTC
TRBJ1-1 | . | TRBD1 | TRBV5-1 | CASSSGLGQGENTEAFF | TGCGCCAGCAGCTCGGGGCTAGGACAGGGTGAGAACACTGAAGCTTTCTTT
TRBJ2-7 | . | . | TRBV6-1 | CASSEFHKGMLYEQYF | TGTGCCAGCAGTGAATTCCATAAGGGGATGCTGTACGAGCAGTACTTC
TRBJ2-7 | . | TRBD2 | TRBV5-6 | CASSSSGRSTYEQYF | TGTGCCAGCAGCTCTAGCGGGAGAAGCACCTACGAGCAGTACTTC
TRBJ1-2 | few | . | TRBV5-6 | CASSLEEAPFYGYTF | TGTGCCAGCAGCTTGGAGGAGGCGCCATTCTATGGCTACACCTTC
TRBJ2-3 | . | TRBD1 | TRBV30 | CAWSKGGVKDTQYF | TGTGCCTGGAGTAAAGGGGGCGTAAAAGATACGCAGTATTTT
TRBJ1-2 | . | . | TRBV7-9 | CASSLEGLDYGYTF | TGTGCCAGCAGCCTGGAGGGGCTGGACTATGGCTACACCTTC
TRBJ2-1 | . | TRBD1 | TRBV18 | CASSPEDRGEQFF | TGTGCCAGCTCACCAGAAGACAGGGGCGAGCAGTTCTTC
TRBJ1-1 | . | TRBD1 | TRBV11-1 | CASSLGQGTAFF | TGTGCCAGCAGCTTAGGACAGGGTACAGCTTTCTTT
TRBJ1-5 | . | . | TRBV7-2 | CASSGEVGGQPQHF | TGTGCCAGCAGCGGGGAGGTGGGGGGGCAGCCCCAGCATTTT
TRBJ2-1 | . | TRBD1 | TRBV10-3 | CAISEGQGVANEQFF | TGTGCCATCAGTGAGGGGCAGGGGGTGGCTAATGAGCAGTTCTTC
TRBJ1-4 | . | . | TRBV30 | CAWRRFGAPTSEKLFF | TGTGCCTGGAGAAGGTTTGGAGCTCCAACTAGTGAAAAACTGTTTTTT
TRBJ2-5 | . | TRBD2 | TRBV5-8 | CASRNQRESWETQYF | TGTGCCAGCAGGAACCAGCGGGAATCGTGGGAGACCCAGTACTTC
TRBJ1-1 | . | TRBD1 | TRBV27 | CASSPRTGNTEAFF | TGTGCCAGCAGTCCACGGACAGGGAACACTGAAGCTTTCTTT
TRBJ1-3 | . | . | TRBV15 | CATSRDPGRGNTIYF | TGTGCCACCAGCAGGGACCCGGGAAGGGGAAACACCATATATTTT
TRBJ1-1 | . | . | TRBV5-6 | CASSPRRDNSMNTEAFF | TGTGCCAGCAGCCCTCGAAGGGACAACTCGATGAACACTGAAGCTTTCTTT
TRBJ1-6 | . | TRBD1 | TRBV19 | CASSERQGRASPLHF | TGTGCCAGTAGTGAGCGACAGGGGAGAGCCTCACCCCTCCACTTT
TRBJ1-6 | . | . | TRBV5-5 | CASSFGSIGSPLHF | TGTGCCAGCAGCTTTGGCAGCATCGGGTCACCCCTCCACTTT
TRBJ2-3 | few | . | TRBV7-9 | CASSLGASTDTQYF | TGTGCCAGCAGCTTAGGGGCTAGCACAGATACGCAGTATTTT
TRBJ1-2 | . | . | TRBV7-9 | CASSRTEFYGYTF | TGTGCCAGCAGTCGGACAGAGTTCTATGGCTACACCTTC
TRBJ2-7 | few | . | TRBV7-8 | CASSLGRSSYEQYF | TGTGCCAGCAGCTTAGGGAGGAGCTCCTACGAGCAGTACTTC
TRBJ1-5 | . | TRBD1 | TRBV6-6 | CASRSDRGGQPQHF | TGTGCCAGCAGATCCGACAGGGGGGGCCAGCCCCAGCATTTT
TRBJ1-1 | . | . | TRBV7-9 | CASSRGGNTEAFF | TGTGCCAGCAGCCGCGGAGGGAACACTGAAGCTTTCTTT
TRBJ2-1 | . | TRBD1 | TRBV4-1 | CASSQDWGQAVEQFF | TGCGCCAGCAGCCAAGATTGGGGACAGGCTGTTGAGCAGTTCTTC
TRBJ1-5 | . | TRBD1 | TRBV5-1 | CASSFEGAGQPQHF | TGCGCCAGCAGCTTTGAGGGGGCCGGGCAGCCCCAGCATTTT
TRBJ2-7 | . | TRBD2 | TRBV9 | CASSVAPLAGDGYEQYF | TGTGCCAGCAGCGTAGCCCCCCTAGCGGGGGATGGCTACGAGCAGTACTTC
TRBJ1-6 | . | TRBD1 | TRBV7-2 | CASSSIGTANSPLHF | TGTGCCAGCAGCTCGATCGGGACAGCTAATTCACCCCTCCACTTT
TRBJ2-1 | . | TRBD2 | TRBV11-2 | CASSLWEGEYNEQFF | TGTGCCAGCAGCCTCTGGGAGGGAGAGTACAATGAGCAGTTCTTC
TRBJ1-1 | . | . | TRBV18 | CASSPDPRANTEAFF | TGTGCCAGCTCACCAGACCCGCGGGCGAACACTGAAGCTTTCTTT
TRBJ2-7 | . | . | TRBV29-1 | CSVYRGGDEQYF | TGCAGCGTCTACAGGGGAGGAGACGAGCAGTACTTC
TRBJ2-3 | . | . | TRBV7-2 | CASSPPEVTYTDTQYF | TGTGCCAGCAGCCCCCCGGAGGTTACATACACAGATACGCAGTATTTT
TRBJ1-1 | . | . | TRBV7-2 | CASSLRSNTEAFF | TGTGCCAGCAGCCTGAGGTCCAACACTGAAGCTTTCTTT
TRBJ1-1 | . | . | TRBV9 | CASSVGLADSAFF | TGTGCCAGCAGCGTAGGTTTGGCAGACTCGGCTTTCTTT
TRBJ1-6 | . | TRBD1 | TRBV27 | CASSLGQGVRNSPLHF | TGTGCCAGCAGTTTAGGACAGGGTGTACGTAATTCACCCCTCCACTTT
TRBJ1-6 | . | TRBD1 | TRBV19 | CASSIGGQALSNSPLHF | TGTGCCAGTAGTATAGGGGGACAGGCCCTGTCTAATTCACCCCTCCACTTT
TRBJ2-1 | . | . | TRBV7-2 | CASRLTIDEQFF | TGTGCCAGCAGGCTGACAATCGATGAGCAGTTCTTC
TRBJ2-2 | . | . | TRBV6-4 | CASRAPQGNTGELFF | TGTGCCAGCAGGGCCCCCCAGGGAAACACCGGGGAGCTGTTTTTT